These T cell receptor beta chains were read from a single sample in a study of OX40 agonist ivuxolimab in advanced cancers. The table came from immunoSEQ multiplex PCR; TCRdb's copy has only in-frame clones and leaves some out. The sample records tens of thousands of clones, more than 75% being singletons. The source material was CD4+ or CD8+ T cells sorted from blood, sampled in a trial of the OX40 agonist ivuxolimab. Receptor source: an adult with an advanced solid tumor such as melanoma, head and neck, liver or kidney cancer. Each CDR3 is given with its conserved first and last residue. Fields, in order: clone size, J gene, V gene, D gene, CDR3 protein, CDR3 DNA. A D gene is named only where the DNA matches it firmly. A clone size is listed for some rows: how often the clone was seen (once, few, many), or a class if it is expanded.

clone_size: .
j_call: TRBJ2-3
v_call: TRBV7-3
d_call: TRBD1
cdr3_aa: CASSPGTGTDTQYF
cdr3_nt: TGTGCCAGCAGCCCCGGGACAGGCACAGATACGCAGTATTTT

clone_size: .
j_call: TRBJ2-2
v_call: TRBV7-9
d_call: .
cdr3_aa: CASSFLGESGELFF
cdr3_nt: TGTGCCAGCAGTTTTCTAGGGGAATCCGGGGAGCTGTTTTTT

clone_size: .
j_call: TRBJ2-7
v_call: TRBV5-1
d_call: TRBD2
cdr3_aa: CASSLSSGRVYEQYF
cdr3_nt: TGCGCCAGCAGCTTGTCTAGCGGGAGGGTCTACGAGCAGTACTTC

clone_size: .
j_call: TRBJ1-1
v_call: TRBV7-2
d_call: TRBD1
cdr3_aa: CASSQTGGRTEAFF
cdr3_nt: TGTGCCAGCAGCCAGACAGGGGGTAGGACTGAAGCTTTCTTT

clone_size: once
j_call: TRBJ2-3
v_call: TRBV5-1
d_call: .
cdr3_aa: CASSSGQTLTDTQYF
cdr3_nt: TGCGCCAGCAGCTCCGGACAGACCCTCACAGATACGCAGTATTTT

clone_size: .
j_call: TRBJ2-1
v_call: TRBV19
d_call: TRBD2
cdr3_aa: CASARAGGNEQFF
cdr3_nt: TGTGCCAGTGCTAGGGCGGGAGGGAATGAGCAGTTCTTC

clone_size: .
j_call: TRBJ1-1
v_call: TRBV19
d_call: .
cdr3_aa: CASRGARGGTEAFF
cdr3_nt: TGTGCCAGCCGAGGGGCCCGTGGGGGCACTGAAGCTTTCTTT

clone_size: .
j_call: TRBJ2-3
v_call: TRBV28
d_call: TRBD2
cdr3_aa: CASSSPAAGGDTQYF
cdr3_nt: TGTGCCAGCAGTTCCCCCGCGGCGGGGGGGGATACGCAGTATTTT

clone_size: .
j_call: TRBJ2-1
v_call: TRBV2
d_call: TRBD2
cdr3_aa: CASSGAGGYEQFF
cdr3_nt: TGTGCCAGCAGTGGAGCGGGAGGCTATGAGCAGTTCTTC

clone_size: .
j_call: TRBJ1-5
v_call: TRBV28
d_call: .
cdr3_aa: CTTWSGNQPQHF
cdr3_nt: TGTACTACATGGTCGGGCAATCAGCCCCAGCATTTT

clone_size: .
j_call: TRBJ2-2
v_call: TRBV5-4
d_call: .
cdr3_aa: CASSLGPPGELFF
cdr3_nt: TGTGCCAGCAGCTTGGGCCCACCCGGGGAGCTGTTTTTT

clone_size: .
j_call: TRBJ2-7
v_call: TRBV5-8
d_call: .
cdr3_aa: CASSRDPSRREQYF
cdr3_nt: TGTGCCAGCAGCCGTGACCCTTCCAGGAGGGAGCAGTACTTC

clone_size: .
j_call: TRBJ1-3
v_call: TRBV27
d_call: TRBD1
cdr3_aa: CASSGTGGSYSGNTIYF
cdr3_nt: TGTGCCAGTTCAGGGACAGGGGGGTCCTACTCTGGAAACACCATATATTTT

clone_size: .
j_call: TRBJ1-2
v_call: TRBV28
d_call: TRBD1
cdr3_aa: CASLPYRGQWYGYTF
cdr3_nt: TGTGCCAGCTTGCCCTACAGGGGGCAGTGGTATGGCTACACCTTC

clone_size: .
j_call: TRBJ1-4
v_call: TRBV28
d_call: .
cdr3_aa: CATKEPNEKLFF
cdr3_nt: TGTGCCACCAAGGAGCCTAATGAAAAACTGTTTTTT

clone_size: .
j_call: TRBJ2-2
v_call: TRBV9
d_call: .
cdr3_aa: CASSVTPGAGELFF
cdr3_nt: TGTGCCAGCAGCGTGACTCCAGGCGCCGGGGAGCTGTTTTTT

clone_size: medium-sized
j_call: TRBJ1-3
v_call: TRBV4-2
d_call: .
cdr3_aa: CASSQSGGRSSGNTIYF
cdr3_nt: TGTGCCAGCAGCCAGTCTGGCGGGCGCTCCTCTGGAAACACCATATATTTT

clone_size: .
j_call: TRBJ1-2
v_call: TRBV28
d_call: TRBD1
cdr3_aa: CASSRTGRGYTF
cdr3_nt: TGTGCCAGCAGCCGGACAGGTCGTGGCTACACCTTC

clone_size: .
j_call: TRBJ2-3
v_call: TRBV28
d_call: TRBD2
cdr3_aa: CASKSQRLAGGRTDTQYF
cdr3_nt: TGTGCCAGCAAATCTCAAAGGCTAGCGGGAGGGAGAACAGATACGCAGTATTTT

clone_size: .
j_call: TRBJ1-3
v_call: TRBV28
d_call: .
cdr3_aa: CASSPPDRPLSGNTIYF
cdr3_nt: TGTGCCAGCAGTCCACCCGACAGGCCGCTCTCTGGAAACACCATATATTTT

clone_size: .
j_call: TRBJ1-4
v_call: TRBV7-2
d_call: TRBD1
cdr3_aa: CASSFSGQGDEKLFF
cdr3_nt: TGTGCCAGCAGCTTCTCCGGACAGGGGGATGAAAAACTGTTTTTT

clone_size: .
j_call: TRBJ2-7
v_call: TRBV7-9
d_call: .
cdr3_aa: CASSLTAYEQYF
cdr3_nt: TGTGCCAGCAGCCTCACAGCCTACGAGCAGTACTTC

clone_size: .
j_call: TRBJ1-5
v_call: TRBV6-5
d_call: .
cdr3_aa: CASRAQAYGQPQHF
cdr3_nt: TGTGCCAGCAGGGCTCAAGCGTACGGTCAGCCCCAGCATTTT

clone_size: .
j_call: TRBJ1-4
v_call: TRBV20-1
d_call: .
cdr3_aa: CSARLNEKLFF
cdr3_nt: TGCAGTGCTAGGCTTAATGAAAAACTGTTTTTT

clone_size: .
j_call: TRBJ2-7
v_call: TRBV6-1
d_call: TRBD2
cdr3_aa: CAIQGKTSGIGKQYF
cdr3_nt: TGTGCCATACAGGGGAAAACTAGCGGGATAGGCAAGCAGTACTTC

clone_size: .
j_call: TRBJ2-1
v_call: TRBV28
d_call: .
cdr3_aa: CASSLKPPPAYNEQFF
cdr3_nt: TGTGCCAGCAGTTTAAAACCCCCGCCCGCCTACAATGAGCAGTTCTTC

clone_size: .
j_call: TRBJ2-1
v_call: TRBV19
d_call: TRBD1
cdr3_aa: CASSTQYRGNEQFF
cdr3_nt: TGTGCCAGTAGCACTCAATACAGGGGCAATGAGCAGTTCTTC

clone_size: .
j_call: TRBJ1-1
v_call: TRBV5-1
d_call: TRBD1
cdr3_aa: CASSSTGGTEAFF
cdr3_nt: TGCGCCAGCAGCTCAACAGGGGGTACTGAAGCTTTCTTT

clone_size: .
j_call: TRBJ2-7
v_call: TRBV9
d_call: .
cdr3_aa: CASSVGGQTPEQYF
cdr3_nt: TGTGCCAGCAGCGTCGGGGGACAGACTCCCGAGCAGTACTTC

clone_size: .
j_call: TRBJ1-5
v_call: TRBV2
d_call: .
cdr3_aa: CASTSFDSDNQPQHF
cdr3_nt: TGTGCCAGCACATCATTCGACAGCGACAATCAGCCCCAGCATTTT

clone_size: few
j_call: TRBJ1-2
v_call: TRBV18
d_call: .
cdr3_aa: CASSEGSEHYGYTF
cdr3_nt: TGTGCCAGCTCCGAGGGTTCCGAGCACTATGGCTACACCTTC

clone_size: .
j_call: TRBJ2-1
v_call: TRBV5-1
d_call: TRBD2
cdr3_aa: CASSFSSGNEQFF
cdr3_nt: TGCGCCAGCAGCTTCTCTAGCGGCAATGAGCAGTTCTTC

clone_size: .
j_call: TRBJ2-1
v_call: TRBV21-1
d_call: .
cdr3_aa: CASSKSPSDLSSYNEQFF
cdr3_nt: TGTGCCAGCAGCAAAAGCCCCTCTGACTTGAGCTCCTACAATGAGCAGTTCTTC

clone_size: .
j_call: TRBJ1-1
v_call: TRBV6-5
d_call: .
cdr3_aa: CASSRQDSRNTEAFF
cdr3_nt: TGTGCCAGCAGTAGACAGGACAGTAGAAACACTGAAGCTTTCTTT

clone_size: few
j_call: TRBJ1-5
v_call: TRBV30
d_call: .
cdr3_aa: CAWSAFGGNQPQHF
cdr3_nt: TGTGCCTGGAGTGCCTTTGGGGGCAATCAGCCCCAGCATTTT

clone_size: once
j_call: TRBJ2-1
v_call: TRBV27
d_call: .
cdr3_aa: CASSLSRFSSYNEQFF
cdr3_nt: TGTGCCAGCAGTTTATCACGGTTCAGCTCCTACAATGAGCAGTTCTTC

clone_size: .
j_call: TRBJ1-3
v_call: TRBV5-6
d_call: .
cdr3_aa: CASSFSGSGNAIYF
cdr3_nt: TGTGCCAGCAGCTTCTCAGGGTCTGGAAACGCCATATATTTT

clone_size: .
j_call: TRBJ2-5
v_call: TRBV2
d_call: TRBD2
cdr3_aa: CASKPTSGRIWETQYF
cdr3_nt: TGTGCCAGCAAACCGACTAGCGGGCGAATTTGGGAGACCCAGTACTTC

clone_size: .
j_call: TRBJ1-1
v_call: TRBV10-3
d_call: .
cdr3_aa: CAISKTGTNTEAFF
cdr3_nt: TGTGCCATCAGTAAAACCGGGACCAACACTGAAGCTTTCTTT

clone_size: .
j_call: TRBJ1-5
v_call: TRBV28
d_call: TRBD1
cdr3_aa: CASSLDRGGQPQHF
cdr3_nt: TGTGCCAGCAGTTTAGACAGGGGAGGGCAGCCCCAGCATTTT

clone_size: .
j_call: TRBJ2-3
v_call: TRBV27
d_call: TRBD2
cdr3_aa: CASSLIGRFKEDTQYF
cdr3_nt: TGTGCCAGCAGTTTGATCGGGAGGTTTAAAGAAGATACGCAGTATTTT

clone_size: .
j_call: TRBJ1-5
v_call: TRBV15
d_call: .
cdr3_aa: CATAAQGRNQPQHF
cdr3_nt: TGTGCCACCGCCGCTCAGGGTCGTAATCAGCCCCAGCATTTT

clone_size: .
j_call: TRBJ2-5
v_call: TRBV6-6
d_call: TRBD2
cdr3_aa: CASSPTSGRAETQYF
cdr3_nt: TGTGCCAGCAGCCCGACTAGCGGGAGGGCGGAGACCCAGTACTTC

clone_size: .
j_call: TRBJ1-1
v_call: TRBV18
d_call: .
cdr3_aa: CASSPGGYEAFF
cdr3_nt: TGTGCCAGCTCACCTGGGGGCTATGAAGCTTTCTTT

clone_size: .
j_call: TRBJ1-4
v_call: TRBV14
d_call: .
cdr3_aa: CASSQRRGRRGGELFF
cdr3_nt: TGTGCCAGCAGCCAACGCCGGGGTCGGCGGGGTGGGGAACTGTTTTTT

clone_size: .
j_call: TRBJ2-4
v_call: TRBV10-2
d_call: TRBD2
cdr3_aa: CATGGAQAKNIQYF
cdr3_nt: TGCGCTACCGGGGGGGCGCAAGCCAAAAACATTCAGTACTTC

clone_size: .
j_call: TRBJ2-3
v_call: TRBV27
d_call: TRBD2
cdr3_aa: CASSFLGTSGRNTQYF
cdr3_nt: TGTGCCAGCAGTTTCTTGGGGACTAGCGGGAGGAATACGCAGTATTTT

clone_size: .
j_call: TRBJ1-5
v_call: TRBV2
d_call: .
cdr3_aa: CASSVSGRGQPQHF
cdr3_nt: TGTGCCAGCAGTGTATCGGGCAGGGGTCAGCCCCAGCATTTT

clone_size: .
j_call: TRBJ2-1
v_call: TRBV15
d_call: TRBD2
cdr3_aa: CATSRPRQASGRNYNEQFF
cdr3_nt: TGTGCCACCAGCAGACCGAGACAGGCTAGCGGGAGGAATTACAATGAGCAGTTCTTC

clone_size: .
j_call: TRBJ1-2
v_call: TRBV4-2
d_call: .
cdr3_aa: CASSPGGGGYGYTF
cdr3_nt: TGTGCCAGCAGCCCAGGAGGGGGTGGTTATGGCTACACCTTC

clone_size: .
j_call: TRBJ2-7
v_call: TRBV5-4
d_call: .
cdr3_aa: CASSLFHLGQGSYEQYF
cdr3_nt: TGTGCCAGCAGCTTATTCCACCTTGGGCAGGGGTCCTACGAGCAGTACTTC

clone_size: .
j_call: TRBJ2-7
v_call: TRBV2
d_call: .
cdr3_aa: CASSVGGDLEQYF
cdr3_nt: TGTGCCAGCAGTGTCGGGGGTGATCTCGAGCAGTACTTC

clone_size: once
j_call: TRBJ2-3
v_call: TRBV6-1
d_call: TRBD2
cdr3_aa: CASKVAGGADTQYF
cdr3_nt: TGTGCCAGCAAGGTCGCGGGAGGGGCAGATACGCAGTATTTT

clone_size: .
j_call: TRBJ2-3
v_call: TRBV14
d_call: .
cdr3_aa: CASSQFPATSTDTQYF
cdr3_nt: TGTGCCAGCAGCCAATTCCCAGCGACCAGCACAGATACGCAGTATTTT

clone_size: .
j_call: TRBJ1-1
v_call: TRBV29-1
d_call: .
cdr3_aa: CSVTEGGAEAFF
cdr3_nt: TGCAGCGTTACAGAGGGGGGGGCTGAAGCTTTCTTT

clone_size: .
j_call: TRBJ2-1
v_call: TRBV5-6
d_call: TRBD2
cdr3_aa: CASSSGLRSTRKFF
cdr3_nt: TGTGCCAGCAGCTCGGGACTACGCTCTACAAGGAAGTTCTTC

clone_size: .
j_call: TRBJ2-7
v_call: TRBV28
d_call: .
cdr3_aa: CASSLGGQVYEQYF
cdr3_nt: TGTGCCAGCAGTTTGGGGGGACAAGTTTACGAGCAGTACTTC

clone_size: .
j_call: TRBJ1-4
v_call: TRBV18
d_call: .
cdr3_aa: CASSLRDIATNEKLFF
cdr3_nt: TGTGCCAGCTCACTAAGGGACATTGCAACTAATGAAAAACTGTTTTTT

clone_size: .
j_call: TRBJ2-7
v_call: TRBV9
d_call: .
cdr3_aa: CASSVGRVTYEQYF
cdr3_nt: TGTGCCAGCAGCGTAGGTAGGGTGACCTACGAGCAGTACTTC